One sample yielded the 2 T cell receptor beta chains listed below, sequenced in a study of radiotherapy plus CTLA-4 blockade in lung cancer. Assay: immunoSEQ multiplex PCR; the TCRdb copy retains only in-frame clones and omits some. The profile shows 80,000 to 95,000 clones, under 85% of them singletons. The input for sequencing was peripheral blood, taken from a patient treated with radiotherapy plus ipilimumab. The receptor set was obtained from a human donor with non-small cell lung cancer who had stable disease on radiotherapy plus ipilimumab.

In this sample, this clone turned up a few times. This chain joins TRBV2 and TRBJ2-7; the D gene is possibly TRBD1 (5 bases). CDR3 size: 12 residues. V was trimmed by 6 bases and J by 6 bases, leaving 12 bases between them. Germline CDR1 is SNHLY and CDR2 is FYNNEI. The CDR3 nucleotides are TGTGCCAGCAGGCAGGGCCCCACCGAGCAGTACTTC. Amino acids: CASRQGPTEQYF.

The J gene is TRBJ2-1, the V gene TRBV6-5, with a tentative D call TRBD2 (5 bases). The CDR3 is made up of 16 amino acids. CDR1 and CDR2 (germline): MNHEY, SVGAGI. V shed 2 bases and J shed 6 bases, with 17 bases lying between them. Here the CDR3 DNA reads TGTGCCAGCAGTTACCTGGGTTTTCGTAGCGTCAATGAGCAGTTCTTC. Its translation: CASSYLGFRSVNEQFF.